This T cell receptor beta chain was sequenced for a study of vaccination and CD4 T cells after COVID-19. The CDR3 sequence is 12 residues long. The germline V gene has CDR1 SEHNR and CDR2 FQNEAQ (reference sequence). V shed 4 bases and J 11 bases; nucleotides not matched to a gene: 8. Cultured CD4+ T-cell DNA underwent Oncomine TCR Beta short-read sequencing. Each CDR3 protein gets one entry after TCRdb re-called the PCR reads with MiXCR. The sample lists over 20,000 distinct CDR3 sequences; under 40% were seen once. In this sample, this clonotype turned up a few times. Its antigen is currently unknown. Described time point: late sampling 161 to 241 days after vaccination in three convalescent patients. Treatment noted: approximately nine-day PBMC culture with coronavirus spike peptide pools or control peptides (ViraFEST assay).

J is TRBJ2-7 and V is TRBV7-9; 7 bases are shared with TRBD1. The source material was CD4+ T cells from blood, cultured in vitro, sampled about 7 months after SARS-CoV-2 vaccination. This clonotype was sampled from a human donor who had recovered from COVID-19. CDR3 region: CASSYLDRDKYF. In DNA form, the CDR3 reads TGTGCCAGCAGCTACCTAGACAGGGACAAGTACTTC.